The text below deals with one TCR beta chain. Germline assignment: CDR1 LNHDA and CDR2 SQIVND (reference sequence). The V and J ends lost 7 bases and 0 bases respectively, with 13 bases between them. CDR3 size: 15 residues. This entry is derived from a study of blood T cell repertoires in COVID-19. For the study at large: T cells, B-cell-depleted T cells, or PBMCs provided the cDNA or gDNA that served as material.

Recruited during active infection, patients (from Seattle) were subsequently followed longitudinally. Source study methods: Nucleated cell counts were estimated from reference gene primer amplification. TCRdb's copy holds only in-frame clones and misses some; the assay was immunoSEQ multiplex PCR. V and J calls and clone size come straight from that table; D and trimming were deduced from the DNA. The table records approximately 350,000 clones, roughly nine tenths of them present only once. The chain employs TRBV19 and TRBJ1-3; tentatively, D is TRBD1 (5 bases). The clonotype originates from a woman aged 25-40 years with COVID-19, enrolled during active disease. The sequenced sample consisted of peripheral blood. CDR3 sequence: CASNDRPNSGNTIYF. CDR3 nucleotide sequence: TGTGCCAGTAACGACAGACCGAACTCTGGAAACACCATATATTTT. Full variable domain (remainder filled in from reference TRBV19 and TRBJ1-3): DGGITQSPKYLFRKEGQNVTLSCEQNLNHDAMYWYRQDPGQGLRLIYYSQIVNDFQKGDIAEGYSVSREKKESFPLTVTSAQKNPTAFYLCASNDRPNSGNTIYFGEGSWLTVV.